This TCR beta chain was sequenced in a study of T cell repertoires in cytomegalovirus infection. About the research overall: Matching HLA type, along with CMV infection, was indicated by public TCR beta signatures. Study-level points and caveats: Dominating the ex vivo response were HLA-C-restricted CMV-specific TCR beta clonotypes. Summed frequency of public TCR beta families distinguished CMV carriers with the relevant HLA.

TCRdb processed the reads anew with MiXCR; each CDR3 protein has one entry. The sample yields almost 300,000 distinct CDR3 sequences, 9.6% seen once. V shed 1 base and J shed 3 bases, with 13 bases lying between them. The length of the CDR3 is 15 residues. Germline values: CDR1 SGHRS, CDR2 YFSETQ. To note about this clonotype: The antigen is unknown.

This clonotype was sampled from a human donor in good health (CMV status not recorded). Some clones in this sample may be carry-over from other donors' samples. Material: PBMCs. The chain uses TRBV5-1 and TRBJ2-5; D remains unclear. The CDR3 nucleotides are TGCGCCAGCAGCTTGAAGGCGGTTAGGAAAGAGACCCAGTACTTC. It is translated as CASSLKAVRKETQYF.